A single sample is the source of the 30 T cell receptor beta chains below, sequenced in a study of T cell clonotyping in hematopoietic cell transplantation. Profiling relied on immunoSEQ multiplex PCR, and the TCRdb table lists in-frame clones only, not all of them. The sample has about 16,000 clones; 60% to 75% are singletons. Material for sequencing was peripheral blood mononuclear cells. These receptors were obtained from a woman aged 55-75 years in good health. Some clones in this sample may be carry-over from other donors' samples.

In its sample, this clone was seen a few times. V and J are TRBV7-2 and TRBJ1-6, with D possibly being TRBD1 (5 bases). CDR1 is SGHTA and CDR2 is FQGNSA in the germline V gene. This CDR3 has 17 amino acids. Trimming pared 5 bases from V and 2 bases from J, leaving 16 bases between. The CDR3 sequence: CASSPRSGWTYNSPLHF. CDR3 DNA: TGTGCCAGCAGCCCCAGGTCAGGGTGGACCTATAATTCACCCCTCCACTTT.

This clone was seen a handful of times. This sequence joins TRBV6-4 and TRBJ2-3, with 8 nucleotides matching TRBD2. The CDR3 is 14 residues long. Germline CDR1 and CDR2: MRHNA and SNTAGT. The V gene end was trimmed by 4 bases and the J gene end by 1 base; junction bases not matched to a gene: 1. The CDR3 region has the DNA TGTGCCAGCAGTGCGACTAGCGGCACAGATACGCAGTATTTT. It translates to CASSATSGTDTQYF.

The chain links TRBV19 to TRBJ1-6; maybe TRBD1 (6 bases). V was cut by 7 bases and J by 4 bases, with 8 bases left in between. Germline lookup yields CDR1 LNHDA and CDR2 SQIVND (reference sequence). The length of the CDR3 is 13 residues. The CDR3 sequence: CASNGQYNSPLHF. The CDR3 nucleotides are TGTGCCAGTAATGGACAGTATAATTCACCCCTCCACTTT.

The chain is built from TRBV30 and TRBJ1-1, with D tentatively TRBD1 (5 bases). Per the germline V gene, CDR1 is GTSNPN and CDR2 is SVGIG (reference sequence). V was cut by 3 bases and J by 7 bases, with 6 bases left in between. This CDR3 contains 10 residues. The DNA of the CDR3 is TGTGCCTGGAGACAGGTTGAAGCTTTCTTT. Translating gives CAWRQVEAFF.

The V gene is TRBV6-5, the J gene TRBJ1-3; no firm D call. CDR1 MNHEY and CDR2 SVGAGI come from the germline V gene. The CDR3 is made up of 15 amino acids. Trimming stripped 5 bases from V and 0 bases from J, with 11 bases between. The CDR3: CASSPTPNSGNTIYF. The CDR3 DNA sequence: TGTGCCAGCAGTCCTACTCCGAACTCTGGAAACACCATATATTTT.

V usage is TRBV19 and J usage is TRBJ2-3, with D unresolved. Germline V gene sequence: CDR1 LNHDA, CDR2 SQIVND (reference sequence). The CDR3 contains 15 residues. V shed 3 bases and J shed 2 bases, with 12 bases lying between them. The CDR3: CASSIELTPTDTQYF. The CDR3 DNA is TGTGCCAGTAGTATCGAACTAACCCCCACAGATACGCAGTATTTT.

There are a few counts of this clone. The chain combines TRBV13 with TRBJ1-4; TRBD1 matches 9 bases. Unmatched junction bases numbered 21, after V lost 5 bases and J lost 8 bases. CDR1 is PRHDT, CDR2 FYEKMQ, per germline (reference sequence). There are 19 residues in the CDR3. CDR3 nucleotides: TGTGCCAGCAGCGCACGATATCAGGGTAGCTGGACAGGGGAAGAAAAACTGTTTTTT. Amino acids: CASSARYQGSWTGEEKLFF.

The chain has TRBV6-5 and TRBJ1-1; D not certain. The length of the CDR3 is 15 residues. Germline V gene sequence: CDR1 MNHEY, CDR2 SVGAGI. Trimming stripped 0 bases from V and 2 bases from J, with 10 bases between. The chain's CDR3 is CASSYSMAGNTEAFF. In DNA form, the CDR3 reads TGTGCCAGCAGTTACTCAATGGCGGGTAACACTGAAGCTTTCTTT.

In DNA, the CDR3 is TGCAGCGCCCTAGGACAGGGGGGGTACATTCAGTACTTC. This encodes CSALGQGGYIQYF. The chain joins TRBV29-1 to TRBJ2-4; 10 bases are shared with TRBD1. The trim removed 7 bases at V and 8 bases at J, leaving 8 bases unmatched. The germline CDR1 and CDR2 sequences are SQVTM and ANQGSEA. The CDR3 runs 13 residues.

The genes are TRBV28 and TRBJ2-7; D ambiguous. The CDR3 has 13 amino acids. V shed 7 bases and J shed 1 base, with 11 bases lying between them. CDR1 is MDHEN and CDR2 is SYDVKM in the germline V gene. The CDR3: CASKPDISYEQYF. Here the CDR3 DNA reads TGTGCCAGCAAACCTGACATTTCCTACGAGCAGTACTTC.

This chain joins TRBV11-3 and TRBJ2-5; D unclear. Trimming removed 6 bases from V and 5 bases from J, with 7 bases in between. Germline V CDR1 and CDR2: SGHNT, YENEEA. This CDR3 region has 11 residues. CDR3 coding DNA: TGTGCCAGCAGTTTTCGGGAGACCCAGTACTTC. This gives the protein CASSFRETQYF. Complete variable domain (other parts from reference TRBV11-3 and TRBJ2-5): EAGVVQSPRYKIIEKKQPVAFWCNPISGHNTLYWYLQNLGQGPELLIRYENEEAVDDSQLPKDRFSAERLKGVDSTLKIQPAELGDSAVYLCASSFRETQYFGPGTRLLVL.

This sequence joins TRBV7-2 and TRBJ1-1; D perhaps matches TRBD1 (6 bases). Germline V CDR1 and CDR2: SGHTA, FQGNSA. V lost 5 bases and J lost 4, with 14 bases in between. This CDR3 contains 14 residues. This chain's CDR3 is CASSLDSRTTEAFF. The CDR3 nucleotides read TGTGCCAGCAGCCTGGACAGTCGGACCACTGAAGCTTTCTTT. The full variable domain, completed using reference TRBV7-2 and TRBJ1-1, is GAGVSQSPSNKVTEKGKDVELRCDPISGHTALYWYRQSLGQGLEFLIYFQGNSAPDKSGLPSDRFSAERTGGSVSTLTIQRTQQEDSAVYLCASSLDSRTTEAFFGQGTRLTVV.

J is TRBJ1-1 and V is TRBV19, with 8 bases matching TRBD1. Unmatched junction bases numbered 6, after V lost 3 bases and J lost 0 bases. Per germline, CDR1 LNHDA and CDR2 SQIVND (reference sequence). The CDR3 loop spans 16 amino acids. The CDR3 loop reads CASSIPTGVMNTEAFF. The CDR3 region has the DNA TGTGCCAGTAGTATCCCGACAGGGGTCATGAACACTGAAGCTTTCTTT. The entire variable domain, with the rest obtained from reference TRBV19 and TRBJ1-1, is as follows: DGGITQSPKYLFRKEGQNVTLSCEQNLNHDAMYWYRQDPGQGLRLIYYSQIVNDFQKGDIAEGYSVSREKKESFPLTVTSAQKNPTAFYLCASSIPTGVMNTEAFFGQGTRLTVV.

This rearrangement joins TRBV30 to TRBJ2-7, with 12 bases identical to TRBD2. The germline CDR1 and CDR2 sequences are GTSNPN and SVGIG (reference sequence). Unmatched junction bases numbered 7, after V lost 3 bases and J lost 4 bases. The CDR3 extends over 15 amino acids. The CDR3 spells CAWRTSGSIGYEQYF. CDR3 nucleotides: TGTGCCTGGAGGACTAGCGGGAGTATCGGTTACGAGCAGTACTTC.

This rearrangement joins TRBV5-4 to TRBJ2-5; TRBD2 might be the D (5 bases). Germline V CDR1 and CDR2: SGHNT, YYREEE (reference sequence). Trimming left V 9 bases short and J 3 bases short, with 9 bases between. The CDR3 consists of 11 residues. In nucleotides, the CDR3 is TGTGCCACCATCGGGGAAGAGACCCAGTACTTC. This translates into CATIGEETQYF.

This clone showed up just a few times. The rearrangement uses TRBV27 and TRBJ1-1, with D perhaps TRBD1 (5 bases). Trimming shortened V by 6 bases and J by 0 bases, and 8 bases separated the two germline ends. The CDR3 is 13 amino acids. CDR1 and CDR2 (germline): MNHEY, SMNVEV (reference sequence). The CDR3: CASRGTVNTEAFF. CDR3 in DNA: TGTGCCAGCAGAGGGACGGTGAACACTGAAGCTTTCTTT.

On this clone itself: A read error may produce the germline difference seen at one junction end. The chain uses TRBV4-3 and TRBJ2-7; 7 bases map to TRBD2. CDR3 length: 15 residues. The germline CDR1 and CDR2 sequences are LGHNA and YSLEER. For the CDR3, the DNA is TGCGCCAGCGGCCAAGTAGCGGGTGGCTCCTACGAGCAGTACTTC. It is translated as CASGQVAGGSYEQYF.

By sample share, this clone is large. The chain couples TRBV19 to TRBJ1-6, with 7 bases that match TRBD1. Trimming took 3 bases from V and 5 from J; bases not matched to a gene: 4. The germline gives CDR1 LNHDA, CDR2 SQIVND (reference sequence). This CDR3 comprises 15 residues. CDR3 region: CASSIRDSDNSPLHF. DNA for the CDR3: TGTGCCAGTAGTATCCGGGACAGTGATAATTCACCCCTCCACTTT.

V and J are TRBV28 and TRBJ2-7; D remains unclear. Germline V gene sequence: CDR1 MDHEN, CDR2 SYDVKM. The CDR3 totals 12 residues. V was shortened by 3 bases and J by 6 bases, with 9 bases between the two germline ends. Written as DNA, the CDR3 is TGTGCCAGCAGTTTTTCCCAAACCGAGCAGTACTTC. This encodes CASSFSQTEQYF.

The rearrangement links TRBV30 to TRBJ1-1, with 12 bases that match TRBD1. V was clipped by 5 bases and J by 4 bases; unmatched bases: 8. The CDR3 runs 15 residues. Per the germline V gene, CDR1 is GTSNPN and CDR2 is SVGIG (reference sequence). The CDR3 DNA sequence: TGTGCCTGGGGGACAGGGGGCAGTGTGGGCACTGAAGCTTTCTTT. This translates into CAWGTGGSVGTEAFF.

This clone appeared a single time. The rearrangement uses TRBV4-3 and TRBJ2-5; 8 nucleotides align to TRBD1. This CDR3 comprises 15 residues. From germline, CDR1 is LGHNA and CDR2 YSLEER. J gave up 7 bases and V 0 bases, and 7 bases lay outside the gene matches. CDR3 in DNA: TGCGCCAGCAGCCAAGAACAGTCAGGGGGCTCGACCCAGTACTTC. It specifies CASSQEQSGGSTQYF.

The rearrangement links TRBV27 to TRBJ2-7, with 10 bases aligning to TRBD2. The CDR3 has 18 residues. Germline V gives CDR1 MNHEY, CDR2 SMNVEV (reference sequence). Trimming cost V 0 bases and J 1 base; bases outside gene matches: 9. For the CDR3, the DNA is TGTGCCAGCAGTTTATCGAGTGGACTAGCGGCCTCTTCCTACGAGCAGTACTTC. This translates into CASSLSSGLAASSYEQYF.

This clone was counted once. The CDR3 region is CASLPGALMETQYF. The CDR3, as DNA: TGTGCCAGCCTGCCGGGGGCCCTGATGGAGACCCAGTACTTC. The chain uses TRBV6-6 and TRBJ2-5, with D perhaps TRBD1 or TRBD2 (6 bases each). The V gene lost 8 bases and the J gene lost 5 bases, with 18 bases spanning the gap. The CDR3 runs 14 residues. Germline loops: CDR1 MNHNY, CDR2 SVGAGI (reference sequence).

The chain recombines TRBV4-3 with TRBJ1-2; perhaps TRBD1 as D (6 bases). The CDR3 is 15 residues long. The germline V gene encodes CDR1 LGHNA and CDR2 YSLEER. V was cut by 1 base and J by 4 bases, with 13 bases left in between. This chain's CDR3 is CASSQVTSRGYGYTF. For the CDR3, the DNA is TGCGCCAGCAGCCAAGTTACGTCCAGGGGCTATGGCTACACCTTC.

The CDR3 here is CAWRGATGGYGYTF. The CDR3 nucleotides read TGTGCCTGGAGGGGAGCTACAGGCGGCTATGGCTACACCTTC. The chain joins TRBV30 to TRBJ1-2; tentatively, D is TRBD1 (5 bases). V gave up 3 bases and J gave up 4 bases, with 15 bases separating them. Germline CDR1 and CDR2: GTSNPN and SVGIG (reference sequence). CDR3 length equals 14 residues.

This clone was recorded only once. This chain links TRBV5-6 with TRBJ2-7, with D perhaps TRBD1 (6 bases). This CDR3 comprises 13 residues. Germline V gives CDR1 SGHDT, CDR2 YYEEEE. Trimming took 4 bases from V and 3 from J, leaving 11 bases between them. As DNA, the CDR3 is TGTGCCAGCAGCGAGGGACAACACTACGAGCAGTACTTC. Encoded protein: CASSEGQHYEQYF.

The chain has TRBV28 and TRBJ2-7, with 9 nucleotides matching TRBD1. This CDR3 spans 15 amino acids. Germline assignment: CDR1 MDHEN and CDR2 SYDVKM. Trimming cost V 5 bases and J 3 bases; bases outside gene matches: 8. The CDR3 loop reads CASSLTGGTGYEQYF. CDR3 DNA: TGTGCCAGCAGTCTCACAGGGGGCACGGGCTACGAGCAGTACTTC.

This rearrangement joins TRBV4-2 to TRBJ1-1; D is possibly TRBD1 (6 bases). Trimming stripped 1 base from V and 4 bases from J, with 13 bases between. Germline CDR1 LGHNA, CDR2 YNFKEQ. This CDR3 comprises 15 residues. This CDR3 is CASSQVSGDITEAFF. CDR3 in DNA: TGTGCCAGCAGCCAAGTGTCAGGGGACATCACTGAAGCTTTCTTT.

The V and J genes are TRBV7-9 and TRBJ2-2; D may correspond to TRBD1 or TRBD2 (5 bases each). V was pared by 5 bases and J by 2 bases, with 15 bases between. Looked up from germline, CDR1 is SEHNR and CDR2 is FQNEAQ (reference sequence). The CDR3 consists of 16 residues. In nucleotides, the CDR3 is TGTGCCAGCAGCCGACTACAGGTCCCCAACACCGGGGAGCTGTTTTTT. Its protein product is CASSRLQVPNTGELFF.

This chain joins TRBV7-3 and TRBJ2-3; no clear D gene. The CDR3 loop spans 15 amino acids. Germline V gene data show CDR1 as SGHTA and CDR2 as FQGTGA. V lost 5 bases to trimming and J lost 1 base, with 13 bases between them. CDR3 loop: CASSPRVGRTDTQYF. As DNA, the CDR3 is TGTGCCAGCAGCCCCCGGGTAGGCCGCACAGATACGCAGTATTTT.